A single sample is the source of the 16 T cell receptor beta chains below, sequenced in a study of tumor-infiltrating lymphocytes in primary liver carcinoma. With a constant-region primer, TCR beta cDNA was made from 500 ng of total RNA. Each TCR beta library was derived from three nested multiplex PCR rounds that employed slightly modified ARM-PCR. TRBV1-TRBV30 forward and Cbeta reverse primers drove the first two roughly 11-cycle rounds. TCRdb redid the calling of the multiplex PCR reads with MiXCR, one entry per CDR3 protein. The sample lists approximately 190,000 distinct CDR3 sequences; around four fifths were seen once. Co-extraction of RNA and DNA was performed on about 19-32 mg of unsorted bulk tissue. The sequenced material came from tumor tissue from primary liver carcinoma. These TCRs come from a man aged 35 to 55 with primary liver carcinoma and hepatitis B virus infection.

With respect to this clonotype: This likely comes from a read error, as the CDR3 has no conserved phenylalanine or tryptophan at its end. The chain links TRBV12-3 or TRBV12-4 to TRBJ2-5, with D possibly matching TRBD1 (6 bases). V lost 5 bases and J 4 bases, leaving 11 bases between the germline ends. The CDR3 contains 13 residues. The CDR3 loop is CASSGQSAETQYS. CDR3 coding DNA: TGTGCCAGCAGTGGACAGAGTGCAGAGACCCAGTACTCC.

Of note for this clonotype: An end of the junction does not agree with germline; a read error may underlie this. CDR3 region: CASSIAGLNNEQFF. CDR3 nucleotide sequence: TGTGCCAGTAGTATCGCGGGGTTAAACAATGAACAGTTCTTC. The chain has TRBV19 and TRBJ2-1; D might be TRBD2 (6 bases). This CDR3 region has 14 residues. Germline assignment: CDR1 LNHDA and CDR2 SQIVND (reference sequence).

This chain joins TRBV30 and TRBJ2-6, with D tentatively TRBD1 (6 bases). CDR1 is GTSNPN, CDR2 SVGIG, per germline (reference sequence). With 4 bases removed from V and 0 bases from J, the gap between germline ends came to 13 bases. The CDR3 is made up of 16 amino acids. This CDR3 is CAWTSTGHSGANVLTF. In DNA, the CDR3 is TGTGCCTGGACTTCGACAGGCCACTCTGGGGCCAACGTCCTGACTTTC.

Comments on this clonotype: One end of the junction varies from germline; a read error may be responsible. The chain is built from TRBV11-2 and TRBJ2-3; no firm D call. The CDR3 is made up of 14 amino acids. Per the germline V gene, CDR1 is SGHAT and CDR2 is FQNNGV. The CDR3, as DNA: TGTGCCAACAGCCCCCCGGGCCGGGCAAATACGCACTATTTT. It encodes CANSPPGRANTHYF.

In its sample, this clonotype is medium-sized. CDR3 loop: CASSYGGRGHTYEQYF. The CDR3 DNA sequence: TGTGCCAGCAGTTACGGAGGCAGGGGACATACCTACGAGCAGTACTTC. This chain joins TRBV6-5 and TRBJ2-7; weak D call: TRBD1 (6 bases). Germline V gene sequence: CDR1 MNHEY, CDR2 SVGAGI. V was shortened by 2 bases and J by 2 bases, with 16 bases between the two germline ends. The CDR3 is 16 amino acids.

The V call is TRBV5-6, the J call TRBJ2-3, with D possibly TRBD2 on 5 matching bases. This CDR3 contains 16 residues. Germline V gene lookup returns CDR1 SGHDT and CDR2 YYEEEE. The germline V and J ends were trimmed by 1 base and 4 bases, with 16 bases remaining between them. The CDR3 sequence: CASSLTASKRSDTQYF. CDR3 sequence (DNA): TGTGCCAGCAGCTTGACGGCTAGCAAGAGATCAGATACGCAGTATTTT.

This clonotype was observed a few times. The chain links TRBV28 to TRBJ2-7, with D possibly being TRBD1 or TRBD2 (5 bases each). Germline CDR1 reads MDHEN; CDR2 reads SYDVKM. This CDR3 has 13 residues. Trimming removed 5 bases at V and 3 bases at J, with 11 bases between. CDR3 sequence: CASSPRDVYEQYF. The DNA of the CDR3 is TGTGCCAGCAGTCCAAGGGACGTCTACGAGCAGTACTTC.

As to this clonotype: Germline is not matched at one junction end, which may reflect a read error. The CDR3 DNA follows: TGTGCCAGCATCTTAGCGGGAGGAAACACAGGTACGCAGTATTTT. Amino acids: CASILAGGNTGTQYF. This chain joins TRBV11-1 and TRBJ2-3; TRBD2 matches 10 bases. Germline CDR1 is SGHAT and CDR2 is FQDESV (reference sequence). The CDR3 sequence is 15 residues long. The whole variable domain, remainder taken from reference TRBV11-1 and TRBJ2-3, is EAEVAQSPRYKITEKSQAVAFWCDPISGHATLYWYRQILGQGPELLVQFQDESVVDDSQLPKDRFSAERLKGVDSTLKIQPAELGDSAMYLCASILAGGNTGTQYFGPGTRLTVL.

This clonotype was counted a few times. A single base separates this from a much larger clone, so it may be a read error. The chain employs TRBV12-3 or TRBV12-4 and TRBJ2-7; D gene unclear. CDR3 length equals 12 residues. V lost 5 bases, J lost 8 bases, and 13 bases lay in between. This chain's CDR3 is CASSLHTGKQYF. The CDR3 nucleotides read TGTGCCAGCAGTCTCCACACGGGCAAGCAGTACTTC.

As for this clonotype: This sequence may be a read error, since a much larger clone differs from it by one base. V is TRBV7-9 and J is TRBJ2-5; tentatively, D is TRBD1 (6 bases). The CDR3 contains 16 residues. Germline V gene sequence: CDR1 SEHNR, CDR2 FQNEAQ (reference sequence). The CDR3 is CGSSNTWAGVKETQYF. For the CDR3, the DNA is TGTGGCAGCAGCAATACCTGGGCAGGGGTGAAGGAGACCCAGTACTTC.

This clonotype showed up just once. One end of the junction does not line up with germline, which may come from a read error. V gene TRBV29-1 combines with J gene TRBJ2-1, with D tentatively TRBD2 (6 bases). The germline V gene encodes CDR1 SQVTM and CDR2 ANQGSEA. The CDR3 spans 17 residues. CDR3 residues: CSVEVGPAGGVYNQQFF. The CDR3 nucleotides read TGCAGCGTTGAAGTTGGGCCAGCTGGAGGGGTCTACAATCAGCAGTTCTTC.

About this clonotype itself: At one end the junction does not follow the germline gene, possibly because of a read error. The chain links TRBV6-1 to TRBJ1-1; no definite D call. The CDR3 loop spans 12 amino acids. Germline V gene sequence: CDR1 MNHNS, CDR2 SASEGT. CDR3: CASSGWNTEVFF. The CDR3 DNA follows: TGTGCCAGCAGTGGGTGGAATACTGAAGTTTTCTTT.

In the case of this clonotype: Likely a read error: the CDR3 ends without its conserved phenylalanine or tryptophan. This chain links TRBV30 with TRBJ2-7; TRBD2 might be the D (5 bases). Germline CDR1 and CDR2: GTSNPN and SVGIG (reference sequence). The CDR3 is made up of 13 amino acids. The germline V and J ends were trimmed by 2 bases and 0 bases, with 8 bases remaining between them. CDR3 sequence (DNA): TGTGCCTGGAGTATGGAGGACTCCTACGAGCAGTACTAC. This codes for CAWSMEDSYEQYY.

CDR3 protein: CASSAAPQLYEQYF. The DNA for the CDR3 is TGTGCCAGTTCGGCGGCCCCCCAACTCTACGAGCAGTACTTC. V usage is TRBV28 and J usage is TRBJ2-7; D is ambiguous. The V gene lost 9 bases and the J gene lost 3 bases, with 18 bases spanning the gap. CDR1 and CDR2 (germline): MDHEN, SYDVKM. This CDR3 contains 14 residues.

Of note for this clonotype: One end of the junction is discordant with germline, which a read error may explain. This CDR3 is CAISPTVPQETQCF. CDR3 in DNA: TGTGCCATCAGTCCGACAGTCCCCCAAGAGACCCAATGCTTC. V is TRBV10-3 and J is TRBJ2-5; weak D call: TRBD1 (5 bases). Germline CDR1 and CDR2: ENHRY and SYGVKD. The CDR3 spans 14 residues.

Concerning this clonotype: The junction shows a germline mismatch at one end, possibly a read error. The CDR3 reads CARSLTGATQPHHF. Written as DNA, the CDR3 is TGTGCCAGGAGTCTGACAGGGGCGACTCAGCCCCATCATTTT. The chain uses TRBV28 and TRBJ1-5, with TRBD1 matching 8 bases. The CDR3 runs 14 residues. Germline CDR1 is MDHEN and CDR2 is SYDVKM.